Here is one TCR beta chain with its context. This CDR3 is 15 amino acids long. Trimming removed 0 bases from V and 2 bases from J; junction bases left unmatched: 2. Germline loops: CDR1 LNHNV, CDR2 YYDKDF (reference sequence). This specimen belongs to a study of neoadjuvant anti-PD-1 for oral cavity cancer. TCRdb's copy holds only in-frame clones and misses some; the assay was immunoSEQ multiplex PCR. The data hold about 9,600 clones, with roughly 62% observed a single time. Time point described: after neoadjuvant nivolumab, at surgical resection. The clonotype was recovered from a person between 40 and 80 years old with oral cavity squamous cell carcinoma. The sequencing here drew on PBMCs, taken after nivolumab (anti-PD-1) treatment. The chain uses TRBV15 and TRBJ2-5, with 8 bases identical to TRBD2. In nucleotides, the CDR3 is TGTGCCACCAGCAGAGACACGGGGGGGCAAGAGACCCAGTACTTC. It translates to CATSRDTGGQETQYF.